This TCR beta chain was found in a study of blood T cell repertoires in COVID-19. This clone has only one observation. Per the original data handling: Estimated nucleated cell counts came from reference gene primer amplification. Assay: immunoSEQ multiplex PCR; the TCRdb copy retains only in-frame clones and omits some. V and J calls and clone size are given by that table; D and trimming were obtained from the DNA. The table has around 92,000 clones, more than 70% seen once. With 5 bases removed from V and 3 bases from J, the gap between germline ends came to 10 bases. Per germline, CDR1 SEHNR and CDR2 FQNEAQ (reference sequence). This CDR3 is 13 amino acids long.

The V gene is TRBV7-9, the J gene TRBJ1-2; possible D gene TRBD1, 6 bases. The TCR originated in a woman aged 55-69 years in a cohort sampled during active or convalescent COVID-19. The sample comprised peripheral blood. The CDR3 DNA reads as TGTGCCAGCAGCGTTGGGGGCCACTATGGCTACACCTTC. It yields the protein CASSVGGHYGYTF.